The T cell receptor beta chain described here comes from a study of T cells in Graves' hyperthyroidism and ophthalmopathy. Overall study context: Peripheral blood was acquired at first diagnosis, ahead of any therapy whatsoever.

Findings and limits, study-wide: Ophthalmopathy got predicted by the model a median about six months before its onset.

The study excluded patients with uncontrolled infection, other autoimmune disease, pregnancy or lactation. Diagnoses used clinical symptoms, serum thyroxine and TRAb, thyroid ultrasound and orbital computed tomography. The V gene's germline CDR1 is LGHDT and CDR2 YNNKEL (reference sequence). The CDR3 length is 17 residues. There were TCR beta CDR3 regions amplified from RNA transcripts. The HTBI primer set served for first-round RT-PCR of the TCR CDR3. A single record per CDR3 protein comes from TCRdb applying MiXCR to the multiplex PCR reads. There are around 600,000 distinct CDR3 sequences in the sample; approximately 15% occur only once, and 9.5% to 15% lies in the top ten. This clonotype was found many times. Its antigen remains unknown. The junction departs from the called germline gene at one end, perhaps through a read error.

Sequenced input: blood. This rearrangement joins TRBV3-1 to TRBJ2-3; D remains unclear. The sequence was obtained from a woman aged 50 to 60 with Graves' ophthalmopathy. The CDR3 nucleotides are TGTGCCAGCGGCCAAGATCGGGCTGCTACTAGCACAGATACGCAGTATTTT. Its protein product is CASGQDRAATSTDTQYF.